Listed here are 14 T cell receptor beta chains from one sample, sequenced in a study of OX40 agonist ivuxolimab in advanced cancers. Assay: immunoSEQ multiplex PCR; the TCRdb copy retains only in-frame clones and omits some. The table shows over 70,000 clones, with just under 90% occurring only once. The source material was CD4+ or CD8+ T cells sorted from blood, sampled in a trial of the OX40 agonist ivuxolimab. The receptors originated from an adult with an advanced solid tumor such as melanoma, head and neck, liver or kidney cancer.

J is TRBJ2-7 and V is TRBV25-1; unclear D gene. This CDR3 comprises 12 residues. The germline V gene encodes CDR1 MGHDK and CDR2 SYGVNS. V was shortened by 4 bases and J by 5 bases, with 9 bases between the two germline ends. The CDR3 here is CASSVARDEQYF. The DNA of the CDR3 is TGTGCCAGCAGTGTCGCTAGGGACGAGCAGTACTTC.

The CDR3 region has the DNA TGTGCCAGCAGAGGACTATTAGAGACCCAGTACTTC. Translation: CASRGLLETQYF. The V call is TRBV27, the J call TRBJ2-5; D perhaps matches TRBD2 (6 bases). CDR3 length: 12 amino acids. Trimming removed 6 bases from V and 4 bases from J, with 9 bases in between. Germline V gives CDR1 MNHEY, CDR2 SMNVEV (reference sequence).

The chain recombines TRBV2 with TRBJ2-5, with TRBD1 matching 7 bases. The germline V gene has CDR1 SNHLY and CDR2 FYNNEI. The CDR3 is 15 residues long. Unmatched junction bases numbered 4, after V lost 2 bases and J lost 1 base. The CDR3 region is CASSENRGRQETQYF. The CDR3 region has the DNA TGTGCCAGCAGTGAAAACAGGGGACGCCAAGAGACCCAGTACTTC.

The rearrangement joins TRBV25-1 to TRBJ2-3; no clear D. This CDR3 is 14 amino acids long. Germline V gene data show CDR1 as MGHDK and CDR2 as SYGVNS. The V end lost 4 bases, the J end lost 3 bases, and 11 bases lay between the germline ends. The CDR3 loop is CASSGLRSTDTQYF. The CDR3 coding sequence is TGTGCCAGCAGTGGTCTCCGAAGTACAGATACGCAGTATTTT.

The chain has TRBV4-2 and TRBJ2-7; D possibly corresponds to TRBD2 (6 bases). The CDR3 length is 15 residues. Germline V gives CDR1 LGHNA, CDR2 YNFKEQ. Deletions cut 0 bases from V and 3 bases from J, with 12 bases between. The CDR3 sequence: CASSQETGVNYEQYF. CDR3 DNA sequence: TGTGCCAGCAGCCAAGAAACGGGAGTGAACTACGAGCAGTACTTC.

The rearrangement links TRBV27 to TRBJ2-5; 8 bases align to TRBD1. TRBJ2-7 explains the end of the DNA better; the J call may be wrong. Germline values: CDR1 MNHEY, CDR2 SMNVEV (reference sequence). This CDR3 region has 15 residues. The CDR3 DNA reads TGTGCCAGCAGTTTATCGGACAGGGCCGCCTACGAGCAGTACTTC. This gives the protein CASSLSDRAAYEQYF.

The CDR3 is CASSLQGAGNTIYF. The CDR3 DNA follows: TGTGCCAGCAGCCTCCAGGGGGCAGGAAACACCATATATTTT. The rearrangement uses TRBV4-2 and TRBJ1-3; TRBD1 matches at 8 bases. V dropped 4 bases and J dropped 4; count of bases not matched to a gene: 3. CDR1 is LGHNA and CDR2 is YNFKEQ in the germline V gene. This CDR3 is 14 amino acids long.

V gene TRBV7-8 combines with J gene TRBJ2-2; tentative D call: TRBD2 (7 bases). V was trimmed by 7 bases and J by 9 bases, leaving 15 bases between them. Germline lookup yields CDR1 SGHVS and CDR2 FQNEAQ. This CDR3 spans 13 amino acids. CDR3 sequence: CASTKGGARELFF. CDR3 in DNA: TGTGCCAGCACCAAGGGGGGGGCGCGGGAGCTGTTTTTT.

The chain is built from TRBV28 and TRBJ2-2, with a possible D match to TRBD1 (6 bases). The ends were cut back, 6 bases at V and 0 bases at J, with 17 bases in the middle. CDR1 is MDHEN and CDR2 is SYDVKM in the germline V gene. CDR3 size: 17 residues. This CDR3 is CASSHGAGDANTGELFF. The CDR3 bases are TGTGCCAGCAGCCACGGGGCAGGGGACGCGAACACCGGGGAGCTGTTTTTT.

CDR3 protein: CASRTGSYGYTF. The CDR3 DNA reads as TGTGCCAGCCGGACAGGTTCCTATGGCTACACCTTC. This chain links TRBV6-1 with TRBJ1-2; 7 bases map to TRBD1. V shed 8 bases and J 4 bases; nucleotides not matched to a gene: 4. In germline, CDR1 is MNHNS, CDR2 SASEGT. This CDR3 contains 12 residues.

CDR3 sequence: CASSDSLNTEAFF. The DNA for the CDR3 is TGCGCCAGCAGTGACAGTCTGAACACTGAAGCTTTCTTT. V gene TRBV10-1 combines with J gene TRBJ1-1; D is uncertain. The CDR3 sequence is 13 residues long. Germline assignment: CDR1 WNHNN and CDR2 SYGVQD (reference sequence). With 3 bases removed from V and 0 bases from J, the gap between germline ends came to 5 bases.

The V gene is TRBV6-1, the J gene TRBJ2-5; D perhaps matches TRBD1 (6 bases). With the DNA end fitting TRBJ2-7 better, the J assignment may be wrong. There are 15 residues in the CDR3. Germline V gives CDR1 MNHNS, CDR2 SASEGT. This CDR3 is CASSEGTGTVYEQYF. CDR3 coding DNA: TGTGCCAGCAGTGAAGGAACAGGGACGGTCTACGAGCAGTACTTC.

The chain uses TRBV6-1 and TRBJ1-1; D gene ambiguous. Trimming shortened V by 6 bases and J by 3 bases, and 14 bases separated the two germline ends. CDR3 length: 14 amino acids. Germline CDR1 and CDR2: MNHNS and SASEGT. The CDR3 region has the DNA TGTGCCAGCAGGGGCCCAAGAGAGGACACTGAAGCTTTCTTT. Amino acids: CASRGPREDTEAFF.

The J gene is TRBJ1-5, the V gene TRBV2, with D possibly matching TRBD1 (5 bases). The CDR3 is 13 residues long. The V gene lost 4 bases and the J gene lost 3 bases, with 7 bases spanning the gap. CDR1 and CDR2 from the germline V gene are SNHLY and FYNNEI. CDR3 sequence reads: CASSGGNNQPQHF. CDR3 bases: TGTGCCAGCAGTGGGGGGAACAATCAGCCCCAGCATTTT.